The 19 T cell receptor beta chains below were found in one sample sequenced in a study of T cells after yellow fever vaccination. MiXCR, run by TCRdb on the 5' RACE reads, gives a single entry per CDR3 protein. The repertoire consists of some 500,000 distinct CDR3 sequences, with roughly 14% occurring once and the leading ten covering over 11%. The sequencing here drew on PBMCs, taken on the day of the yellow fever booster vaccination. The receptors derive from a young man who received the YFV17D yellow fever vaccine.

Only a few counts were recorded for this clonotype. V gene TRBV7-2 combines with J gene TRBJ1-2, with D maybe TRBD1 (6 bases). Germline V gene data show CDR1 as SGHTA and CDR2 as FQGNSA. Between the trimmed V and J ends, which lost 4 bases and 5 bases, there was a span of 14 bases. The CDR3 is made up of 14 amino acids. CDR3 coding DNA: TGTGCCAGCAGCTCTACGACAGGACCTTATGGCTACACCTTC. Amino acid sequence: CASSSTTGPYGYTF.

The chain combines TRBV4-2 with TRBJ2-5; no clear D. V dropped 0 bases and J dropped 4 bases, with 6 bases sitting between them. Germline V gives CDR1 LGHNA, CDR2 YNFKEQ. The CDR3 extends over 13 amino acids. CDR3 nucleotide sequence: TGTGCCAGCAGCCAAGATGAAGGAGAGACCCAGTACTTC. It specifies CASSQDEGETQYF.

This clonotype has only a few counts. The chain employs TRBV7-2 and TRBJ1-1; D not resolved. V was clipped by 1 base and J by 1 base, with 10 bases between them. Germline V gene sequence: CDR1 SGHTA, CDR2 FQGNSA. The CDR3 length is 15 residues. The CDR3, as DNA: TGTGCCAGCAGCTTAGATGGGGTAGCGAACACTGAAGCTTTCTTT. It codes for CASSLDGVANTEAFF. The variable domain in full, with the rest retrieved from reference TRBV7-2 and TRBJ1-1, is GAGVSQSPSNKVTEKGKDVELRCDPISGHTALYWYRQSLGQGLEFLIYFQGNSAPDKSGLPSDRFSAERTGGSVSTLTIQRTQQEDSAVYLCASSLDGVANTEAFFGQGTRLTVV.

CDR3 DNA sequence: TGTGCCAGCAGCCCTAGGGGCCAGGGGACCGGGGAGCTGTTTTTT. Its translation is CASSPRGQGTGELFF. V and J are TRBV5-4 and TRBJ2-2, with D possibly being TRBD1 (6 bases). Trimming pared 4 bases from V and 5 bases from J, leaving 15 bases between. Germline values: CDR1 SGHNT, CDR2 YYREEE (reference sequence). This CDR3 comprises 15 residues.

In its sample, this clonotype was seen a few times. The chain carries TRBV28 and TRBJ2-7; perhaps TRBD2 as D (6 bases). V lost 2 bases to trimming and J lost 2 bases, with 13 bases between them. In germline, CDR1 is MDHEN, CDR2 SYDVKM. CDR3 size: 15 residues. Here the CDR3 DNA reads TGTGCCAGCAGTTTAACCGCGGGGCAGACCTACGAGCAGTACTTC. Encoded protein: CASSLTAGQTYEQYF.

The rearrangement joins TRBV14 to TRBJ1-5, with TRBD1 as a possible D gene (5 bases). Germline V gene data show CDR1 as SGHDN and CDR2 as FVKESK. The CDR3 totals 15 residues. V was trimmed by 4 bases and J by 6 bases, leaving 16 bases between them. The CDR3 here is CASSPGQSLGQPQHF. The DNA of the CDR3 is TGTGCCAGCAGCCCGGGGCAGTCGTTGGGTCAGCCCCAGCATTTT.

This clonotype showed up many times. The junction departs from germline at one end; a sequencing error may be responsible. The J gene is TRBJ1-1, the V gene TRBV7-9; TRBD1 might be the D (5 bases). Germline values: CDR1 SEHNR, CDR2 FQNEAQ (reference sequence). This CDR3 spans 15 amino acids. As DNA, the CDR3 is TGCGCCAGCAGCTTGGAGGGGACCGTGAACACTGAAGCTTTCTTT. It yields the protein CASSLEGTVNTEAFF.

The J gene is TRBJ1-1, the V gene TRBV7-3, with D unclear. This CDR3 is 14 amino acids long. Germline CDR1 is SGHTA and CDR2 is FQGTGA. Trimming took off 1 base at V and 0 bases at J, with 6 bases between the two ends. The CDR3 loop is CASSLNGVNTEAFF. DNA of the CDR3: TGTGCCAGCAGCTTAAACGGGGTGAACACTGAAGCTTTCTTT.

The chain is built from TRBV6-2 or TRBV6-3 and TRBJ2-7, with D possibly TRBD2 on 5 matching bases. Deletions cut 2 bases from V and 2 bases from J, with 10 bases between. The V gene's germline CDR1 is MNHEY and CDR2 SVGEGT. The CDR3 is 14 amino acids. The CDR3 DNA reads TGTGCCAGCAGTTACCTCGGGGATGCCTACGAGCAGTACTTC. It yields the protein CASSYLGDAYEQYF.

The chain recombines TRBV5-1 with TRBJ2-5; a weak D match, TRBD1 (5 bases). Germline loops: CDR1 SGHRS, CDR2 YFSETQ. V dropped 1 base and J dropped 5 bases, with 21 bases sitting between them. The CDR3 covers 17 residues. The CDR3 DNA is TGCGCCAGCAGCTTGCAACCTCAGGGTTCGTCGATGGAGACCCAGTACTTC. This translates into CASSLQPQGSSMETQYF.

There are many counts of this clonotype. Here the CDR3 reads CSVDPGVNTGELFF. The CDR3 coding sequence is TGCAGCGTTGATCCAGGGGTAAACACCGGGGAGCTGTTTTTT. The chain is built from TRBV29-1 and TRBJ2-2; a possible D gene is TRBD1 (6 bases). V lost 3 bases and J 2 bases, leaving 10 bases between the germline ends. The CDR3 extends over 14 amino acids. Germline V gene data show CDR1 as SQVTM and CDR2 as ANQGSEA.

This chain connects TRBV12-3 or TRBV12-4 to TRBJ2-1, with 9 bases fitting TRBD1. The CDR3 extends over 15 amino acids. J gave up 9 bases and V 3 bases, and 9 bases lay outside the gene matches. The CDR3 loop reads CASSLGQGLLGEQFF. CDR3 sequence (DNA): TGTGCCAGCAGTTTGGGACAGGGCCTTTTGGGTGAGCAGTTCTTC.

This clonotype was observed a handful of times. The V gene is TRBV4-3, the J gene TRBJ2-3, with D uncertain. The CDR3 sequence is 13 residues long. Germline V gene sequence: CDR1 LGHNA, CDR2 YSLEER. Trimming shortened V by 4 bases and J by 6 bases, and 11 bases separated the two germline ends. CDR3 sequence: CASSRSSRDTQYF. The CDR3 DNA reads as TGCGCCAGCAGCCGATCTAGTAGGGATACGCAGTATTTT.

The chain couples TRBV4-3 to TRBJ2-4, with a tentative D call TRBD2 (7 bases). Per the germline V gene, CDR1 is LGHNA and CDR2 is YSLEER. V was trimmed by 4 bases and J by 4 bases, leaving 14 bases between them. The CDR3 runs to 15 residues. CDR3 nucleotides: TGCGCCAGCAGCCGGGGGGGGGACAAGAAAAACATTCAGTACTTC. It is translated as CASSRGGDKKNIQYF.

This chain joins TRBV29-1 and TRBJ2-7; no definite D call. The CDR3 has 11 amino acids. The germline V gene encodes CDR1 SQVTM and CDR2 ANQGSEA. V lost 3 bases to trimming and J lost 1 base, with 4 bases between them. CDR3 loop: CSVDESYEQYF. The CDR3 nucleotides read TGCAGCGTTGACGAGTCCTACGAGCAGTACTTC.

This clonotype was picked up a small number of times. V gene TRBV7-8 combines with J gene TRBJ2-1; D perhaps matches TRBD1 (5 bases). The germline V gene has CDR1 SGHVS and CDR2 FQNEAQ. The ends were cut back, 7 bases at V and 3 bases at J, with 19 bases in the middle. The CDR3 sequence is 16 residues long. Here the CDR3 DNA reads TGTGCCAGCACCCCTCCCCCATCCAGGGACTACAATGAGCAGTTCTTC. This translates into CASTPPPSRDYNEQFF. Drawing the rest from reference TRBV7-8 and TRBJ2-1, the complete variable domain is GAGVSQSPRYKVAKRGQDVALRCDPISGHVSLFWYQQALGQGPEFLTYFQNEAQLDKSGLPSDRFFAERPEGSVSTLKIQRTQQEDSAVYLCASTPPPSRDYNEQFFGPGTRLTVL.

This chain joins TRBV9 and TRBJ1-1, with D perhaps matching TRBD1 (6 bases). The length of the CDR3 is 15 residues. Germline V gene data show CDR1 as SGDLS and CDR2 as YYNGEE. Trimming took off 0 bases at V and 1 base at J, with 10 bases between the two ends. The CDR3 DNA reads as TGTGCCAGCAGCGTAGGAGGGGGATGGAACACTGAAGCTTTCTTT. It specifies CASSVGGGWNTEAFF.

The rearrangement uses TRBV7-7 and TRBJ2-5; D is uncertain. Germline CDR1 and CDR2: SSHAT and FNYEAQ (reference sequence). The CDR3 is 13 amino acids. Trimming removed 5 bases at V and 2 bases at J, with 9 bases between. Written as DNA, the CDR3 is TGTGCCAGCAGCCAGGACCATCAAGAGACCCAGTACTTC. Protein sequence: CASSQDHQETQYF.

This clonotype was detected a few times. This sequence joins TRBV20-1 and TRBJ2-7; either TRBD1 or TRBD2 may fit D (5 bases each). CDR3 size: 15 residues. Germline CDR1 reads DFQATT; CDR2 reads SNEGSKA (reference sequence). The V gene lost 4 bases and the J gene lost 0 bases, with 16 bases spanning the gap. The CDR3 is CSATATGGSSYEQYF. The CDR3, as DNA: TGCAGTGCTACTGCGACTGGGGGAAGCTCCTACGAGCAGTACTTC.